These 30 T cell receptor beta chains originate from one sample sequenced in a study of identical twins. From the 5' RACE reads, TCRdb called clonotypes with MiXCR, one entry per CDR3 protein. Here the sample spans approximately 500,000 distinct CDR3 sequences, around 24% being singletons. The data also belong to a second study, concerning T cells expressing NK-cell markers.

Sequencing was done on a sample of CD4+ T cells sorted from blood. These TCRs come from a woman between 18 and 29 years old in good health.

This clonotype has only a few counts. Mismatch with germline at one junction end may stem from a read error. The V call is TRBV20-1, the J call TRBJ2-7; D uncertain. The CDR3 consists of 17 residues. Germline CDR1 is DFQATT and CDR2 is SNEGSKA (reference sequence). In nucleotides, the CDR3 is TGCAGTGCCAGAGGAGTAGGGCTACTGGACGGCCCCCACGAGCAGTACTTC. This encodes CSARGVGLLDGPHEQYF.

The rearrangement joins TRBV9 to TRBJ1-1; 9 bases agree with TRBD1. V shed 2 bases and J 6 bases; nucleotides not matched to a gene: 5. This CDR3 contains 14 residues. The germline gives CDR1 SGDLS, CDR2 YYNGEE. The CDR3 sequence: CASSVTGGLAEAFF. CDR3 bases: TGTGCCAGCAGCGTCACAGGGGGCTTAGCTGAAGCTTTCTTT. Filled out from reference TRBV9 and TRBJ1-1, the complete variable domain reads DSGVTQTPKHLITATGQRVTLRCSPRSGDLSVYWYQQSLDQGLQFLIQYYNGEERAKGNILERFSAQQFPDLHSELNLSSLELGDSALYFCASSVTGGLAEAFFGQGTRLTVV.

V usage is TRBV5-1 and J usage is TRBJ2-1; 7 bases align to TRBD1. The CDR3 loop spans 15 amino acids. Trimming removed 3 bases from V and 7 bases from J; junction bases left unmatched: 10. CDR1 is SGHRS, CDR2 YFSETQ, per germline. The CDR3 spells CASSWGLPRGNEQFF. The CDR3 coding sequence is TGCGCCAGCAGCTGGGGTCTCCCCAGGGGGAATGAGCAGTTCTTC.

The chain has TRBV7-2 and TRBJ2-3, with D hard to call. This CDR3 is built from 13 residues. In germline, CDR1 is SGHTA, CDR2 FQGNSA. Trimming pared 2 bases from V and 6 bases from J, leaving 9 bases between. The CDR3 DNA sequence: TGTGCCAGCAGCTTATGGTCCCGGGATACGCAGTATTTT. This gives the protein CASSLWSRDTQYF.

The sample holds a few counts of this clonotype. The CDR3 sequence: CSARDLFKLASGDTDTQYF. The CDR3, as DNA: TGCAGTGCTAGAGATCTTTTTAAGTTAGCGAGCGGGGACACAGATACGCAGTATTTT. The V call is TRBV20-1, the J call TRBJ2-3; 7 bases are a match to TRBD2. CDR1 is DFQATT, CDR2 SNEGSKA, per germline (reference sequence). The CDR3 totals 19 residues. The trim removed 0 bases at V and 2 bases at J, leaving 17 bases unmatched.

This clonotype came up many times. V is TRBV20-1 and J is TRBJ2-2, with 9 bases identical to TRBD1. Germline-derived CDR1 and CDR2 are DFQATT and SNEGSKA (reference sequence). The CDR3 consists of 14 residues. The V segment lost 5 bases and the J segment 3 bases; nucleotides outside the gene matches: 4. The CDR3 bases are TGCAGTGCTGGGGGACAGGGCTACACCGGGGAGCTGTTTTTT. Its protein product is CSAGGQGYTGELFF.

This clonotype turned up a few times. This chain links TRBV5-1 with TRBJ2-1; 15 bases agree with TRBD2. This CDR3 is built from 14 residues. V lost 3 bases to trimming and J lost 10 bases; unmatched junction nucleotides: 2. Germline values: CDR1 SGHRS, CDR2 YFSETQ. CDR3 loop: CASSSGLAGGEQFF. The CDR3 DNA follows: TGCGCCAGCAGCTCGGGACTAGCGGGGGGAGAGCAGTTCTTC.

The rearrangement uses TRBV4-3 and TRBJ2-2, with D possibly TRBD2 on 6 matching bases. The CDR3 spans 16 residues. Germline CDR1 is LGHNA and CDR2 is YSLEER. The V and J ends lost 4 bases and 5 bases respectively, with 17 bases between them. This CDR3 is CASSPSAGIVTGELFF. For the CDR3, the DNA is TGCGCCAGCAGCCCGTCCGCGGGAATTGTGACCGGGGAGCTGTTTTTT.

This clonotype was seen a few times. The CDR3 spells CASNLRGALNTEAFF. The CDR3 DNA reads TGTGCCAGCAACCTGAGGGGGGCCTTAAACACTGAAGCTTTCTTT. The chain recombines TRBV12-3 or TRBV12-4 with TRBJ1-1; D might be TRBD1 (6 bases). V was trimmed by 7 bases and J by 2 bases, leaving 17 bases between them. The CDR3 is 15 residues long.

The CDR3 here is CASADWTGELFF. The CDR3 bases are TGTGCCAGTGCGGATTGGACCGGGGAGCTGTTTTTT. The chain carries TRBV6-1 and TRBJ2-2, with D unresolved. Between the trimmed V and J ends, which lost 9 bases and 5 bases, there was a span of 10 bases. The CDR3 runs 12 residues. Germline lookup yields CDR1 MNHNS and CDR2 SASEGT.

This clonotype was detected a few times. The chain employs TRBV20-1 and TRBJ1-2, with D perhaps matching TRBD1 (6 bases). Germline CDR1 is DFQATT and CDR2 is SNEGSKA (reference sequence). V lost 7 bases, J lost 3 bases, and 9 bases lay in between. CDR3 length: 11 amino acids. CDR3 sequence reads: CSGHRDYGYTF. The CDR3 nucleotides are TGCAGTGGCCACAGGGACTATGGCTACACCTTC.

This clonotype turned up a few times. This chain uses TRBV7-2 with TRBJ2-2, with TRBD2 matching over 7 bases. With 5 bases clipped from V and 4 bases from J, the junction kept 7 bases outside the gene matches. The CDR3 loop spans 15 amino acids. CDR1 and CDR2 from the germline V gene are SGHTA and FQGNSA. CDR3 nucleotide sequence: TGTGCCAGCAGCCGTTCGTCGGGAGGCACCGGGGAGCTGTTTTTT. Translating gives CASSRSSGGTGELFF. The full variable domain, in which reference TRBV7-2 and TRBJ2-2 provide the parts outside the CDR3, is GAGVSQSPSNKVTEKGKDVELRCDPISGHTALYWYRQSLGQGLEFLIYFQGNSAPDKSGLPSDRFSAERTGGSVSTLTIQRTQQEDSAVYLCASSRSSGGTGELFFGEGSRLTVL.

This clonotype appeared a few times. The chain links TRBV10-3 to TRBJ1-1, with unresolved D. V was trimmed by 3 bases and J by 0 bases, leaving 5 bases between them. The CDR3 runs to 13 residues. The germline CDR1 and CDR2 sequences are ENHRY and SYGVKD. The CDR3 sequence is CAISDRMNTEAFF. CDR3 nucleotides: TGTGCCATCAGTGACAGAATGAACACTGAAGCTTTCTTT.

CDR3 in amino acids: CSARDRAGREQFF. The CDR3 nucleotides read TGCAGTGCTAGAGATCGGGCGGGAAGGGAGCAGTTCTTC. The chain combines TRBV20-1 with TRBJ2-1; D possibly corresponds to TRBD2 (6 bases). CDR3 size: 13 residues. Trimming shortened V by 0 bases and J by 10 bases, and 13 bases separated the two germline ends. Germline-derived CDR1 and CDR2 are DFQATT and SNEGSKA (reference sequence).

The chain joins TRBV3-1 to TRBJ1-4; D is unclear. The CDR3 is made up of 15 amino acids. V dropped 1 base and J dropped 7 bases, with 13 bases sitting between them. Germline V gene sequence: CDR1 LGHDT, CDR2 YNNKEL (reference sequence). The CDR3 sequence: CASSQGWDESEKLFF. DNA of the CDR3: TGTGCCAGCAGCCAAGGGTGGGATGAGAGTGAAAAACTGTTTTTT.

The V gene is TRBV5-4, the J gene TRBJ2-7; D unclear. CDR3 length equals 12 residues. In germline, CDR1 is SGHNT, CDR2 YYREEE (reference sequence). Deletions cut 4 bases from V and 0 bases from J, with 5 bases between. CDR3 bases: TGTGCCAGCAGCGTGTACTCCTACGAGCAGTACTTC. The encoded protein is CASSVYSYEQYF.

This clonotype was counted only a few times. V and J are TRBV5-1 and TRBJ2-5; D not certain. The germline gives CDR1 SGHRS, CDR2 YFSETQ. V dropped 4 bases and J dropped 2 bases, with 12 bases sitting between them. The length of the CDR3 is 14 residues. The DNA of the CDR3 is TGCGCCAGCAGCCCGCGGAGCTTTCAAGAGACCCAGTACTTC. This codes for CASSPRSFQETQYF.

This clonotype was seen just once. The genes are TRBV20-1 and TRBJ2-3, with 9 bases matching TRBD1. This CDR3 spans 14 amino acids. Germline V gene lookup returns CDR1 DFQATT and CDR2 SNEGSKA (reference sequence). The J segment lost 4 bases and the V segment lost 5 bases, leaving 7 bases of the junction unmatched. The CDR3 region is CSADGDRDADTQYF. The CDR3, as DNA: TGCAGTGCTGATGGGGACAGGGATGCAGATACGCAGTATTTT.

There are a few counts of this clonotype. V is TRBV7-2 and J is TRBJ2-6, with TRBD2 matching over 8 bases. This CDR3 region has 17 residues. Germline trimming cut 2 bases from V and 3 bases from J; bases unmatched to any gene: 6. The germline V gene encodes CDR1 SGHTA and CDR2 FQGNSA. The CDR3 DNA follows: TGTGCCAGCAGCTTAAGGGCAGCGGGAGTTGGGGCCAACGTCCTGACTTTC. Amino acids: CASSLRAAGVGANVLTF.

This clonotype was counted many times. Mismatch with germline at one junction end may stem from a read error. This chain links TRBV5-1 with TRBJ2-1; 8 nucleotides match TRBD2. In germline, CDR1 is SGHRS, CDR2 YFSETQ. This CDR3 is 16 amino acids long. The CDR3 region is CASSLVAGSSYNEQFF. In DNA form, the CDR3 reads TGCGCCAGCAGTTTGGTAGCGGGGAGCTCCTACAATGAGCAGTTCTTC. Looking up the rest from reference TRBV5-1 and TRBJ2-1 gives the full variable domain: KAGVTQTPRYLIKTRGQQVTLSCSPISGHRSVSWYQQTPGQGLQFLFEYFSETQRNKGNFPGRFSGRQFSNSRSEMNVSTLELGDSALYLCASSLVAGSSYNEQFFGPGTRLTVL.

This clonotype appeared many times. The chain employs TRBV5-1 and TRBJ2-3, with D possibly being TRBD1 (5 bases). The CDR3 extends over 14 amino acids. Germline lookup yields CDR1 SGHRS and CDR2 YFSETQ. Trimming cost V 0 bases and J 0 bases, with 5 bases left between them. The CDR3 nucleotides are TGCGCCAGCAGCTTGGAGGGGAGCACAGATACGCAGTATTTT. Translated, it gives CASSLEGSTDTQYF.

This clonotype was recorded a few times. This chain joins TRBV10-3 and TRBJ2-2, with D possibly being TRBD2 (6 bases). Germline V gene lookup returns CDR1 ENHRY and CDR2 SYGVKD. This CDR3 region has 11 residues. Trimming shortened V by 10 bases and J by 7 bases, and 10 bases separated the two germline ends. The CDR3 loop reads CATGLVGELFF. The CDR3 nucleotides read TGTGCCACGGGACTGGTCGGGGAGCTGTTTTTT.

This clonotype has a handful of counts. This rearrangement joins TRBV27 to TRBJ2-7, with unresolved D. The ends were cut back, 2 bases at V and 4 bases at J, with 15 bases in the middle. The CDR3 spans 15 residues. The V gene's germline CDR1 is MNHEY and CDR2 SMNVEV (reference sequence). In DNA, the CDR3 is TGTGCCAGCAGTTTAGTCAGAAGTGGCTCATACGAGCAGTACTTC. It yields the protein CASSLVRSGSYEQYF.

CDR3 residues: CASSPGQDRSFEQYF. For the CDR3, the DNA is TGTGCCAGCAGCCCTGGTCAGGACCGGTCGTTCGAGCAGTACTTC. The chain has TRBV7-3 and TRBJ2-7; no definite D call. CDR1 and CDR2 from the germline V gene are SGHTA and FQGTGA. V dropped 5 bases and J dropped 6 bases, with 20 bases sitting between them. CDR3 length equals 15 residues.

The genes are TRBV28 and TRBJ2-4; D is unclear. V was cut by 8 bases and J by 0 bases, with 11 bases left in between. Germline V gene data show CDR1 as MDHEN and CDR2 as SYDVKM. CDR3 length: 14 residues. CDR3 residues: CASSRLLAKNIQYF. As DNA, the CDR3 is TGTGCCAGCTCCCGGCTTCTAGCCAAAAACATTCAGTACTTC.

The sample holds a few counts of this clonotype. CDR3 sequence (DNA): TGTGCCAGCAGCCTTATTCCGGGACTAGAAGCGCAGTACTTC. Amino acids: CASSLIPGLEAQYF. The rearrangement joins TRBV11-1 to TRBJ2-7, with TRBD2 matching 8 bases. The V gene end was trimmed by 5 bases and the J gene end by 9 bases; junction bases not matched to a gene: 12. This CDR3 spans 14 amino acids. Germline V gene sequence: CDR1 SGHAT, CDR2 FQDESV (reference sequence). Full variable domain (outside the CDR3, taken from reference TRBV11-1 and TRBJ2-7): EAEVAQSPRYKITEKSQAVAFWCDPISGHATLYWYRQILGQGPELLVQFQDESVVDDSQLPKDRFSAERLKGVDSTLKIQPAELGDSAMYLCASSLIPGLEAQYFGPGTRLTVT.

This clonotype was counted a few times. The CDR3: CSARDGRGMAQYF. In nucleotides, the CDR3 is TGCAGTGCTAGAGATGGTAGGGGAATGGCCCAGTACTTC. This rearrangement joins TRBV20-1 to TRBJ2-5, with D possibly TRBD1 on 5 matching bases. The CDR3 has 13 amino acids. Deletions cut 0 bases from V and 9 bases from J, with 14 bases between. Germline V lookup: CDR1 DFQATT, CDR2 SNEGSKA (reference sequence).

The V gene is TRBV2, the J gene TRBJ2-5; D remains unclear. Germline V gene lookup returns CDR1 SNHLY and CDR2 FYNNEI. This CDR3 has 12 residues. Trimming stripped 3 bases from V and 5 bases from J, with 7 bases between. Written as DNA, the CDR3 is TGTGCCAGCAGTGATTTACGGGAGACCCAGTACTTC. It specifies CASSDLRETQYF.

The chain is built from TRBV11-1 and TRBJ2-1; 8 bases fit TRBD2. The V gene end was trimmed by 2 bases and the J gene end by 6 bases; junction bases not matched to a gene: 9. The CDR3 covers 16 residues. Germline lookup yields CDR1 SGHAT and CDR2 FQDESV (reference sequence). CDR3 region: CASSLPGAGGPNEQFF. CDR3 nucleotides: TGTGCCAGCAGCTTACCCGGGGCGGGGGGCCCCAATGAGCAGTTCTTC.

There are a few counts of this clonotype. V gene TRBV4-3 combines with J gene TRBJ2-7, with 9 bases lining up with TRBD2. The J segment lost 2 bases and the V segment lost 3 bases, leaving 2 bases of the junction unmatched. CDR1 is LGHNA, CDR2 YSLEER, per germline. The CDR3 contains 14 residues. In DNA form, the CDR3 reads TGCGCCAGCAGCCAGCTAGCGGGGCCCTACGAGCAGTACTTC. Translated: CASSQLAGPYEQYF.